This T cell receptor beta chain was sequenced for a study of T cells after yellow fever vaccination. Notes on the study in general: Peaking faster, on day 5 versus 15, the secondary response was nonetheless weaker. Booster samples showed a return of most primary-vaccination clones (under 98% CD4, approximately 90% CD8). There was a small share of clonotypes that showed up in both the CD4 and CD8 compartments.

With regard to this clonotype: Its antigen is not known.

Each CDR3 protein is one row after TCRdb ran MiXCR on the 5' RACE reads. Of 500,000 to 650,000 distinct CDR3 sequences in the sample, roughly a sixth were seen once. The V end was cut by 6 bases, the J end by 5 bases, with 13 bases between. There are 13 residues in the CDR3. The germline V gene encodes CDR1 SGHAT and CDR2 FQNNGV. Here the sequenced sample was PBMCs, taken around 5 days after the first yellow fever vaccination. The V gene is TRBV11-2, the J gene TRBJ2-5, with D possibly matching TRBD2 (6 bases). This sequence was found in a man younger than 35 who received the YFV17D yellow fever vaccine. CDR3 bases: TGTGCCAGCAGGAAAGGGCTAGCGGAGACCCAGTACTTC. Its protein product is CASRKGLAETQYF.